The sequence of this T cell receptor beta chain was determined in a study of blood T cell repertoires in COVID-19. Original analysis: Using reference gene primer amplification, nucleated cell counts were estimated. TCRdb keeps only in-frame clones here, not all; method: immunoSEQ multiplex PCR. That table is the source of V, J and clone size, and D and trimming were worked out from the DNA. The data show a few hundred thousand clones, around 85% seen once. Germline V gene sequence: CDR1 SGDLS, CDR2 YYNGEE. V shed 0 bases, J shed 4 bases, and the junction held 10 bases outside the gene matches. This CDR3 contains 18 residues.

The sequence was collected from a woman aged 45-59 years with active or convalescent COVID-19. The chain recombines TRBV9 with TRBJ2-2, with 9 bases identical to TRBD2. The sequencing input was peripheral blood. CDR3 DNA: TGTGCCAGCAGCGTAGATCTGGGCGGGAGGGGCGGCACCGGGGAGCTGTTTTTT. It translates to CASSVDLGGRGGTGELFF.